A single sample gave rise to the 25 T cell receptor beta chains below, sequenced in a study of T cells in Graves' hyperthyroidism and ophthalmopathy. Regions amplified from RNA transcripts were the TCR beta CDR3 regions. TCR CDR3 underwent first-round RT-PCR with the HTBI primer set. TCRdb re-analysed the multiplex PCR reads in MiXCR, keeping a single row per CDR3 protein. This table has 95,000 to 110,000 distinct CDR3 sequences, more than 15% appearing once. The sample was blood. The receptors derive from a woman aged 45-65 years with Graves' hyperthyroidism.

Ten or more counts support this clonotype. The V call is TRBV5-1, the J call TRBJ2-1; 7 bases line up with TRBD2. V dropped 7 bases and J dropped 4; count of bases not matched to a gene: 11. The CDR3 runs to 15 residues. Germline V gives CDR1 SGHRS, CDR2 YFSETQ. CDR3 nucleotides: TGCGCCAGCCGACTAGCCGGAGGGGAATACAATGAGCAGTTCTTC. Translating it yields CASRLAGGEYNEQFF.

This clonotype was seen at least ten times. V and J are TRBV4-1 and TRBJ2-5; no definite D call. V was pared by 0 bases and J by 5 bases, with 13 bases between. Germline V gene lookup returns CDR1 MGHRA and CDR2 YSYEKL. CDR3 size: 15 residues. The CDR3 nucleotides are TGCGCCAGCAGCCAAGATGCTCGGGCTGGTGAGACCCAGTACTTC. It encodes CASSQDARAGETQYF.

V and J are TRBV6-1 and TRBJ2-7; 9 positions agree with TRBD2. The J call could be wrong; TRBJ2-1 is a better fit for the DNA end. The V gene's germline CDR1 is MNHNS and CDR2 SASEGT. The CDR3 is made up of 14 amino acids. This CDR3 is CASSVAGASYEQFF. CDR3 sequence (DNA): TGTGCCAGCAGTGTAGCGGGAGCCTCCTACGAGCAGTTCTTC.

A remark on this clonotype: This may arise from a read error, as a much more abundant clone is one base away. CDR3 region: CASSLTAAQSSCNEQFF. DNA of the CDR3: TGTGCCAGCAGCTTAACGGCAGCGCAAAGCTCCTGCAATGAGCAGTTCTTC. The chain is built from TRBV7-8 and TRBJ2-1; D call uncertain. This CDR3 spans 17 amino acids. CDR1 is SGHVS, CDR2 FQNEAQ, per germline.

Many counts were recorded for this clonotype. The J gene is TRBJ1-2, the V gene TRBV2; D gene uncertain. Looked up from germline, CDR1 is SNHLY and CDR2 is FYNNEI. V lost 3 bases and J lost 4, with 9 bases in between. The CDR3 is 13 residues long. The CDR3 coding sequence is TGTGCCAGCAGTGACGACGGTGTCTATGGCTACACCTTC. Its translation is CASSDDGVYGYTF. Full variable domain (remainder filled in from reference TRBV2 and TRBJ1-2): EPEVTQTPSHQVTQMGQEVILRCVPISNHLYFYWYRQILGQKVEFLVSFYNNEISEKSEIFDDQFSVERPDGSNFTLKIRSTKLEDSAMYFCASSDDGVYGYTFGSGTRLTVV.

This clonotype was counted at least ten times. The gene calls are TRBV27 and TRBJ2-1; D gene unclear. Germline assignment: CDR1 MNHEY and CDR2 SMNVEV (reference sequence). V lost 2 bases and J lost 8, with 10 bases in between. The CDR3 covers 13 residues. CDR3 DNA: TGTGCCAGCAGTTTAGGTTTAGCCTATGAGCAGTTCTTC. Translated, it gives CASSLGLAYEQFF.

This clonotype was seen ten or more times. CDR3 nucleotides: TGTGCCAGCAGCTTGTATGCCAGCTTCTATGGCTACACCTTC. This encodes CASSLYASFYGYTF. The chain employs TRBV5-8 and TRBJ1-2; D not resolved. This CDR3 is 14 amino acids long. Germline CDR1 SGHTS, CDR2 YDEGEE. Deletions cut 1 base from V and 4 bases from J, with 11 bases between.

This clonotype was seen only a few times. This chain joins TRBV5-1 and TRBJ2-7; no definite D call. CDR1 and CDR2 (germline): SGHRS, YFSETQ. This CDR3 comprises 13 residues. V dropped 4 bases and J dropped 4 bases, with 12 bases sitting between them. The CDR3 DNA reads TGCGCCAGCAGCCTAGGGCAGCATTACGAGCAGTACTTC. Its protein is CASSLGQHYEQYF.

The CDR3 is CACAPWGPYNEQYF. Written as DNA, the CDR3 is TGTGCCTGCGCCCCGTGGGGGCCGTACAACGAGCAGTACTTC. The chain carries TRBV30 and TRBJ2-7; D perhaps matches TRBD1 (6 bases). Germline V gene sequence: CDR1 GTSNPN, CDR2 SVGIG (reference sequence). The CDR3 totals 14 residues. V shed 6 bases and J shed 5 bases, with 20 bases lying between them.

This clonotype was counted at least ten times. The chain is built from TRBV28 and TRBJ1-3; 9 nucleotides align to TRBD1. V dropped 4 bases and J dropped 7; count of bases not matched to a gene: 14. The CDR3 is 17 amino acids. The germline CDR1 and CDR2 sequences are MDHEN and SYDVKM. The CDR3 sequence: CASSSQLLGQGWNTIYF. CDR3 nucleotides: TGTGCCAGCAGTTCACAGCTACTTGGACAGGGGTGGAACACCATATATTTT.

In this sample, this clonotype turned up many times. The genes are TRBV28 and TRBJ2-7, with D possibly TRBD1 on 7 matching bases. Germline V lookup: CDR1 MDHEN, CDR2 SYDVKM. This CDR3 is 14 amino acids long. V was cut by 7 bases and J by 5 bases, with 18 bases left in between. The CDR3 nucleotides read TGTGCCAGCAACAAATGGAGGGGGCTCGACGAGCAGTACTTC. It translates to CASNKWRGLDEQYF.

This rearrangement joins TRBV2 to TRBJ1-2; 9 bases are a match to TRBD1. The junction had 8 bases not matched to a gene; V was cut back by 2 bases and J by 4 bases. Germline V lookup: CDR1 SNHLY, CDR2 FYNNEI. The CDR3 loop spans 16 amino acids. Written as DNA, the CDR3 is TGTGCCAGCAGTGAATCTCCGACAGGGGGGATCTATGGCTACACCTTC. Translating it yields CASSESPTGGIYGYTF.

In this sample, this clonotype turned up a few times. V is TRBV6-1 and J is TRBJ1-1, with TRBD1 matching 7 bases. There are 13 residues in the CDR3. V gave up 5 bases and J gave up 5 bases; unmatched junction bases: 5. Per germline, CDR1 MNHNS and CDR2 SASEGT. The CDR3 DNA is TGTGCCAGCAGTCAGGGGGAGAGTACTGAAGCTTTCTTT. It is translated as CASSQGESTEAFF.

In this sample, this clonotype turned up many times. The chain carries TRBV20-1 and TRBJ2-7, with no clear D. Trimming took 6 bases from V and 2 from J, leaving 11 bases between them. The CDR3 loop spans 12 amino acids. Per germline, CDR1 DFQATT and CDR2 SNEGSKA (reference sequence). The CDR3 here is CSAVSSAYEQYF. The DNA of the CDR3 is TGCAGTGCAGTAAGCTCTGCCTACGAGCAGTACTTC.

This clonotype was recorded at least ten times. This rearrangement joins TRBV7-9 to TRBJ2-1; TRBD1 matches at 9 bases. The CDR3 loop spans 14 amino acids. The junction had 4 bases not matched to a gene; V was cut back by 6 bases and J by 4 bases. Germline V gives CDR1 SEHNR, CDR2 FQNEAQ (reference sequence). CDR3 bases: TGTGCCAGCAGGTTGGGGACAGGGTACAATGAGCAGTTCTTC. Translated, it gives CASRLGTGYNEQFF.

This clonotype was found a few times. The chain employs TRBV11-1 and TRBJ1-1; D gene uncertain. The length of the CDR3 is 13 residues. Germline V gene sequence: CDR1 SGHAT, CDR2 FQDESV (reference sequence). V shed 1 base and J shed 3 bases, with 6 bases lying between them. CDR3 sequence: CASSLEIDTEAFF. The CDR3, as DNA: TGTGCCAGCAGCTTAGAGATTGACACTGAAGCTTTCTTT.

This clonotype was seen at least ten times. V gene TRBV6-5 combines with J gene TRBJ1-5, with 9 bases fitting TRBD1. Germline V gives CDR1 MNHEY, CDR2 SVGAGI. This CDR3 has 16 residues. J gave up 5 bases and V 1 base, and 6 bases lay outside the gene matches. The CDR3 sequence is CASSYFGTGPYQPQHF. As DNA, the CDR3 is TGTGCCAGCAGTTACTTCGGGACAGGGCCTTATCAGCCCCAGCATTTT.

This clonotype was picked up many times. This CDR3 fails to terminate in the conserved phenylalanine or tryptophan, so it likely reflects a read error. The rearrangement links TRBV20-1 to TRBJ1-1; the D is unclear. Trimming cost V 0 bases and J 0 bases, with 5 bases left between them. The CDR3 covers 13 residues. Germline CDR1 and CDR2: DFQATT and SNEGSKA (reference sequence). CDR3 region: CSAREGLNTEAFL. The CDR3 DNA is TGCAGTGCTAGAGAGGGTTTGAACACTGAAGCTTTCCTT.

This clonotype was recorded at least ten times. V and J are TRBV28 and TRBJ2-2; D is possibly TRBD1 or TRBD2 (5 bases each). The CDR3 sequence is 15 residues long. V shed 7 bases and J shed 3 bases, with 15 bases lying between them. Per the germline V gene, CDR1 is MDHEN and CDR2 is SYDVKM. In DNA, the CDR3 is TGTGCCAGCACCCTACCAGGGCGGGACACCGGGGAGCTGTTTTTT. Translation gives CASTLPGRDTGELFF.

The rearrangement links TRBV19 to TRBJ2-4; 9 bases match TRBD1. With 3 bases clipped from V and 8 bases from J, the junction kept 11 bases outside the gene matches. The CDR3 length is 16 residues. Germline CDR1 is LNHDA and CDR2 is SQIVND (reference sequence). Here the CDR3 DNA reads TGTGCCAGTAGTATCTTACCGGGACAGGGAGGGGACATTCAGTACTTC. Protein sequence: CASSILPGQGGDIQYF.

There are many counts of this clonotype. The J gene is TRBJ2-2, the V gene TRBV6-1; 15 bases fit TRBD2. This CDR3 is 19 amino acids long. Germline trimming cut 6 bases from V and 2 bases from J; bases unmatched to any gene: 10. The germline V gene has CDR1 MNHNS and CDR2 SASEGT. Written as DNA, the CDR3 is TGTGCCAGCAGCCCCGGGGGACTAGCGGGAGGAGGAAACACCGGGGAGCTGTTTTTT. Its protein is CASSPGGLAGGGNTGELFF.

The chain has TRBV28 and TRBJ2-1; TRBD1 is a possible D gene (6 bases). The CDR3 sequence is 16 residues long. V was trimmed by 5 bases and J by 6 bases, leaving 20 bases between them. Per germline, CDR1 MDHEN and CDR2 SYDVKM. The CDR3 protein is CASSPLLGTLRNEQFF. CDR3 nucleotide sequence: TGTGCCAGCAGTCCTCTCCTCGGGACACTCCGCAATGAGCAGTTCTTC.

At least ten counts were recorded for this clonotype. The gene calls are TRBV10-3 and TRBJ2-2, with 14 bases fitting TRBD2. The germline gives CDR1 ENHRY, CDR2 SYGVKD. Trimming cost V 10 bases and J 1 base; bases outside gene matches: 5. The CDR3 is 16 amino acids. Here the CDR3 DNA reads TGTGCCACCGGGACTAGCGGGAGTAGGAACACCGGGGAGCTGTTTTTT. The encoded protein is CATGTSGSRNTGELFF.

This clonotype was counted at least ten times. The chain couples TRBV3-1 to TRBJ2-2, with a possible D match to TRBD1 (6 bases). Germline V lookup: CDR1 LGHDT, CDR2 YNNKEL (reference sequence). Trimming took 6 bases from V and 4 from J, leaving 12 bases between them. The CDR3 is made up of 14 amino acids. Written as DNA, the CDR3 is TGTGCCAGCAGTGGACAGCCTTCCACCGGGGAGCTGTTTTTT. It yields the protein CASSGQPSTGELFF.

The chain recombines TRBV12-3 or TRBV12-4 with TRBJ2-1; TRBD2 agrees at 10 bases. CDR3 length equals 15 residues. V lost 6 bases to trimming and J lost 6 bases; unmatched junction nucleotides: 8. The CDR3 reads CASSRSGRASNEQFF. In DNA, the CDR3 is TGTGCCAGCAGCCGGAGCGGGAGGGCGTCCAATGAGCAGTTCTTC.